Below, one TCR beta chain is given with its context. The sample holds other DNA sequences that translate to the same CDR3. Deletions cut 5 bases from V and 4 bases from J, with 2 bases between. This CDR3 is built from 11 residues. Germline V gene lookup returns CDR1 SGHTA and CDR2 FQGTGA. This sample is drawn from a study of blood T cell repertoires in COVID-19. The wider study: Researchers got acute and convalescent COVID-19 samples from the United States, Italy and Spain. Sources were T cells, B-cell-depleted T cells, or PBMCs; the material itself was cDNA or gDNA.

Study processing details: How many nucleated cells were present was estimated from reference gene primer amplification. Profiling relied on immunoSEQ multiplex PCR, and the TCRdb table lists in-frame clones only, not all of them. That table supplies the V and J calls and clone size; D and trimming were determined from the DNA. The sample includes about 670,000 clones, 80% to 90% of them seen just once. The V and J genes are TRBV7-3 and TRBJ2-2; unclear D gene. This sequence was found in a woman between 18 and 29 years old with acute or convalescent COVID-19. The specimen sequenced was peripheral blood. The CDR3 spells CASSLTGELFF. CDR3 DNA: TGTGCCAGCAGCCTCACCGGGGAGCTGTTTTTT. Full variable domain (outside the CDR3, taken from reference TRBV7-3 and TRBJ2-2): GAGVSQTPSNKVTEKGKYVELRCDPISGHTALYWYRQSLGQGPEFLIYFQGTGAADDSGLPNDRFFAVRPEGSVSTLKIQRTERGDSAVYLCASSLTGELFFGEGSRLTVL.